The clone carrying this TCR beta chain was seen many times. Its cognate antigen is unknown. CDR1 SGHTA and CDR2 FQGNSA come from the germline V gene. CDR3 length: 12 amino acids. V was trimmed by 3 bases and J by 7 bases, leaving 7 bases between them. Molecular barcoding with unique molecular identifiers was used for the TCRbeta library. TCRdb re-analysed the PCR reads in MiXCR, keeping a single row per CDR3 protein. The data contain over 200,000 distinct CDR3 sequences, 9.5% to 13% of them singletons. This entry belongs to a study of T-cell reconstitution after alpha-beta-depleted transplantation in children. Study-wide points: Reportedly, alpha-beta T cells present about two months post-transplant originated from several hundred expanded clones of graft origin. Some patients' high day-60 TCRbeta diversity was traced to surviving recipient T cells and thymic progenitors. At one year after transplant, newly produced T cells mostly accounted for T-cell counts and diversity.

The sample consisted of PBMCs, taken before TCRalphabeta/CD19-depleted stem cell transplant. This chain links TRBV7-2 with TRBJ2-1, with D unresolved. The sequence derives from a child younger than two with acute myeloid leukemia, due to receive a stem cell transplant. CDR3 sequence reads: CASSFYGNEQFF. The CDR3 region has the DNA TGTGCCAGCAGCTTTTATGGGAATGAGCAGTTCTTC.